The 8 T cell receptor beta chains listed next were all sequenced from one sample in a study of shared clonotypes between healthy human individuals. Generated by immunoSEQ multiplex PCR, the TCRdb table keeps only in-frame clones and is missing some. Of about 650,000 clones listed, 95% to 96% are singletons. Naive CD8 cells were CD45RO-negative, positively selected for CCR7, excluding terminally differentiated effector memory CD45RA+ cells. The sample consisted of naive CD8+ T cells sorted from blood. These receptors came from a woman in her twenties or thirties in good health.

A remark on this clone: This same CDR3 is encoded by further DNA sequences in the sample. This sequence joins TRBV2 and TRBJ2-7; D ambiguous. V lost 4 bases to trimming and J lost 3 bases, with 4 bases between them. The CDR3 runs to 11 residues. CDR1 and CDR2 from the germline V gene are SNHLY and FYNNEI. CDR3 sequence reads: CASSGNYEQYF. The CDR3 region has the DNA TGTGCCAGCAGTGGCAACTACGAGCAGTACTTC.

The rearrangement links TRBV9 to TRBJ2-1; D not resolved. CDR3 length equals 11 residues. Trimming left V 4 bases short and J 9 bases short, with 8 bases between. Germline V gene lookup returns CDR1 SGDLS and CDR2 YYNGEE. CDR3 loop: CASSLRGEQFF. The CDR3 nucleotides read TGTGCCAGCAGCCTTAGAGGTGAGCAGTTCTTC.

The rearrangement uses TRBV5-4 and TRBJ2-7, with TRBD1 as a possible D gene (5 bases). Trimming pared 1 base from V and 2 bases from J, leaving 10 bases between. The CDR3 totals 14 residues. Germline V gene sequence: CDR1 SGHNT, CDR2 YYREEE (reference sequence). The DNA of the CDR3 is TGTGCCAGCAGCTTGAGGGGCACCGCCTACGAGCAGTACTTC. This encodes CASSLRGTAYEQYF.

This rearrangement joins TRBV11-2 to TRBJ1-3, with D possibly matching TRBD1 (5 bases). This CDR3 has 15 amino acids. The germline V gene encodes CDR1 SGHAT and CDR2 FQNNGV. The germline V and J ends were trimmed by 4 bases and 2 bases, with 12 bases remaining between them. The CDR3 coding sequence is TGTGCCAGCAGCTGGTTTAGGGGCCCTGGAAACACCATATATTTT. This encodes CASSWFRGPGNTIYF. Drawing the rest from reference TRBV11-2 and TRBJ1-3, the complete variable domain is EAGVAQSPRYKIIEKRQSVAFWCNPISGHATLYWYQQILGQGPKLLIQFQNNGVVDDSQLPKDRFSAERLKGVDSTLKIQPAKLEDSAVYLCASSWFRGPGNTIYFGEGSWLTVV.

This clone was seen only a few times. The chain couples TRBV6-5 to TRBJ2-5; possible D gene TRBD1, 7 bases. Germline CDR1 and CDR2: MNHEY and SVGAGI. CDR3 length equals 14 residues. Trimming cost V 5 bases and J 4 bases, with 14 bases left between them. The CDR3 nucleotides read TGTGCCAGCAGTCTTCAGGGGGGAGGAGAGACCCAGTACTTC. It translates to CASSLQGGGETQYF.

V usage is TRBV27 and J usage is TRBJ2-7; 9 nucleotides agree with TRBD2. Germline V gene sequence: CDR1 MNHEY, CDR2 SMNVEV (reference sequence). CDR3 size: 14 residues. Trimming at V came to 2 bases and at J to 6 bases, leaving 5 bases not matched to a gene. The chain's CDR3 is CASSLAGGPTEQYF. The CDR3, as DNA: TGTGCCAGCAGTTTAGCGGGAGGGCCGACCGAGCAGTACTTC.

The chain combines TRBV11-2 with TRBJ2-1; 11 bases match TRBD2. The CDR3 extends over 15 amino acids. V lost 5 bases, J lost 4 bases, and 4 bases stayed unmatched. Germline V CDR1 and CDR2: SGHAT, FQNNGV. CDR3 amino acids: CASSGGLAVYNEQFF. The CDR3, as DNA: TGTGCCAGCAGCGGGGGACTAGCGGTTTACAATGAGCAGTTCTTC.

The chain joins TRBV4-1 to TRBJ2-2; D may be TRBD2 (5 bases). CDR3 length equals 14 residues. Germline V gene sequence: CDR1 MGHRA, CDR2 YSYEKL. V was cut by 4 bases and J by 5 bases, with 11 bases left in between. CDR3 loop: CASSLSPGTGELFF. In nucleotides, the CDR3 is TGCGCCAGCAGCCTCTCCCCGGGGACCGGGGAGCTGTTTTTT.